This T cell receptor beta chain was profiled in a study of monozygotic twins with inflammatory bowel disease. The study's findings and limits: Distinction of different T cell subtypes was not possible. Part of the variability in patient repertoires may have come from differing immunosuppressive treatments.

Making cDNA involved eight separate reactions per sample. Template switching introduced UMIs that contain a 6-nucleotide sample barcode. TCRdb reanalyzed the 5' RACE reads and collapses them to one entry per CDR3 protein, without DNA. The specimen's table records roughly 160,000 distinct CDR3 sequences. Points on this clonotype: Its antigen is not known.

Sequenced sample: blood. This TCR was recovered from a human donor with ulcerative colitis or Crohn's disease, or a healthy co-twin of an affected twin (not recorded which).

The CDR3 loop reads CASSLRLAGTYNEQFF. V and J are TRBV7-2 and TRBJ2-1; the D call from TCRdb, TRBD2, cannot be confirmed without DNA. Germline assignment: CDR1 SGHTA and CDR2 FQGNSA. The CDR3 length is 16 residues.